This T cell receptor beta chain is from a study of blood T cell repertoires in COVID-19. On the study more broadly: In each case, the material was cDNA or gDNA derived from T cells, B-cell-depleted T cells, or PBMCs.

Individuals drawn from 20 to 30 US areas were about 18 to 90 years old. In the study's own analysis: Reference gene primer amplification gave estimated nucleated cell counts. Some clones are missing from TCRdb's copy, which holds only in-frame ones; the method was immunoSEQ multiplex PCR. V and J calls and clone size follow that table, whereas D and trimming were derived from the DNA. The profile shows 140,000 to 150,000 clones, 80% to 90% of them singletons. Germline values: CDR1 MDHEN, CDR2 SYDVKM. This CDR3 contains 15 residues. V was pared by 5 bases and J by 2 bases, with 8 bases of the junction left unmatched.

This TCR derives from a man aged 45-60 years who had recovered from COVID-19. The sequenced material came from PBMCs or T cells enriched from blood (not recorded which). The chain joins TRBV28 to TRBJ1-2; TRBD1 aligns across 7 bases. The CDR3 loop is CASSQTKQGNYGYTF. The DNA of the CDR3 is TGTGCCAGCAGTCAAACGAAACAGGGGAACTATGGCTACACCTTC.